The rows below give T cell receptor beta chains drawn from one sample of a study of graft-versus-host responses after intestinal transplantation. Assay used: immunoSEQ multiplex PCR; TCRdb lists only in-frame clones, some missing. Of around 120,000 clones in the sample, 90% were seen once. These receptors' antigens are unknown. This sample comprised unstimulated CD4+ T cells sorted from spleen or lymph node cells, obtained before intestinal transplant. Receptors were obtained from a human donor who received an intestinal transplant. The CDR3 runs from the conserved cysteine through the conserved F or W. The D gene is left open where the match is weak. Not every row has a clone size; where given, it reads once, few, many or a size class.

CASRKRTGRTGELFF,TGTGCCAGCAGGAAGAGGACAGGGCGGACCGGGGAGCTGTTTTTT,TRBJ2-2,TRBV28,-,TRBD1
CASSAGTSGRAYTGELFF,TGTGCCAGCAGCGCTGGGACTAGCGGGAGGGCCTACACCGGGGAGCTGTTTTTT,TRBJ2-2,TRBV21-1,-,-
CASSVVLVGDLNYGYTF,TGTGCCAGCAGTGTCGTCCTCGTGGGAGACCTTAACTATGGCTACACCTTC,TRBJ1-2,TRBV2,few,-
CASSRQANTGELFF,TGTGCCAGCAGCCGACAGGCGAACACCGGGGAGCTGTTTTTT,TRBJ2-2,TRBV7-8,-,-
CASSLGINQPQHF,TGTGCCAGCAGCTTGGGCATTAATCAGCCCCAGCATTTT,TRBJ1-5,TRBV7-2,-,-
CASSLESGGNQPQHF,TGCGCCAGCAGCTTGGAATCAGGGGGCAATCAGCCCCAGCATTTT,TRBJ1-5,TRBV5-1,-,-
CASSINRGYGYTF,TGTGCCAGTAGTATCAACAGGGGCTATGGCTACACCTTC,TRBJ1-2,TRBV19,-,TRBD1
CAWGGLAGVAYTQYF,TGTGCCTGGGGTGGACTAGCGGGCGTCGCGTATACGCAGTATTTT,TRBJ2-3,TRBV30,-,TRBD2
CASSGGIDQPQHF,TGTGCCAGCTCAGGGGGAATTGACCAGCCCCAGCATTTT,TRBJ1-5,TRBV21-1,-,-
CASSFAAGGPGDTQYF,TGTGCCAGCAGTTTCGCGGCGGGAGGGCCTGGAGATACGCAGTATTTT,TRBJ2-3,TRBV6-5,-,TRBD2
CASSWAGGTGELFF,TGTGCCAGCAGTTGGGCGGGGGGCACCGGGGAGCTGTTTTTT,TRBJ2-2,TRBV28,-,TRBD2
CASSLQAQSGYTF,TGTGCCAGCAGCCTCCAGGCGCAGAGTGGCTACACCTTC,TRBJ1-2,TRBV5-6,-,-
CASSEGRTGFAF,TGCGCCAGCAGTGAAGGAAGGACAGGGTTCGCCTTC,TRBJ1-2,TRBV10-2,-,TRBD1
CASSLRVWTEAFF,TGTGCCAGCAGTCTTCGGGTTTGGACTGAAGCTTTCTTT,TRBJ1-1,TRBV28,-,-
CASSSDRGVFYGYTF,TGTGCCAGCAGCTCGGACAGGGGTGTTTTCTATGGCTACACCTTC,TRBJ1-2,TRBV7-2,-,TRBD1
CASSPPGYGGSDELFF,TGTGCCAGCTCACCACCGGGCTATGGGGGGAGCGATGAGCTGTTTTTT,TRBJ2-2,TRBV18,-,-
CASSHSGGQAGKLFF,TGTGCCAGCAGCCATTCCGGGGGTCAGGCAGGAAAACTGTTTTTT,TRBJ1-4,TRBV7-6,-,-
CSASRYTGGRNTGELFF,TGCAGCGCCAGTAGGTACACAGGGGGCAGGAACACCGGGGAGCTGTTTTTT,TRBJ2-2,TRBV29-1,-,TRBD1
CASSGLAGGEETQYF,TGTGCCAGCAGTGGGCTAGCGGGAGGTGAAGAGACCCAGTACTTC,TRBJ2-5,TRBV6-5,-,TRBD2
CASGLEQGDGYTF,TGTGCTAGTGGTTTAGAACAGGGTGATGGCTACACCTTC,TRBJ1-2,TRBV12-5,-,-
CASRDLGGAPYEQYF,TGTGCCAGCAGAGACCTCGGGGGAGCGCCCTACGAGCAGTACTTC,TRBJ2-7,TRBV6-1,-,-
CAWRAGRAEQYF,TGTGCCTGGAGGGCCGGGAGGGCGGAGCAGTACTTC,TRBJ2-7,TRBV30,few,TRBD2
CASSLMAGRSYNEQFF,TGTGCCAGCAGCTTGATGGCGGGACGCTCCTACAATGAGCAGTTCTTC,TRBJ2-1,TRBV11-2,-,-
CASTQGGVVTETQYF,TGTGCCAGCACCCAGGGGGGCGTGGTGACGGAGACCCAGTACTTC,TRBJ2-5,TRBV2,-,-
CAISRLAKDNEQFF,TGTGCCATCAGCCGACTAGCGAAAGACAATGAGCAGTTCTTC,TRBJ2-1,TRBV10-3,-,TRBD2
CASSLEAGYEQYF,TGCGCCAGCAGCTTGGAAGCGGGGTACGAGCAGTACTTC,TRBJ2-7,TRBV5-1,-,TRBD2
CASSLVATIDPDTQYF,TGTGCCAGCAGCTTAGTAGCCACTATCGACCCAGATACGCAGTATTTT,TRBJ2-3,TRBV7-2,-,-
CASRSGDGNQPQHF,TGTGCCAGCAGGTCAGGGGATGGCAATCAGCCCCAGCATTTT,TRBJ1-5,TRBV2,few,-
CASSLFGLKAEAFF,TGCGCCAGCAGCTTGTTTGGACTCAAGGCTGAAGCTTTCTTT,TRBJ1-1,TRBV5-1,-,-
CASSLRLAGGSLSTDTQYF,TGTGCCAGCAGTCTCCGACTAGCGGGAGGATCTCTGAGCACAGATACGCAGTATTTT,TRBJ2-3,TRBV28,once,TRBD2
CATSRELAGGSEQFF,TGTGCCACCAGCAGAGAACTAGCGGGAGGTAGTGAGCAGTTCTTC,TRBJ2-1,TRBV15,-,TRBD2
CASSSGRGTDTGELFF,TGCGCCAGCAGCTCCGGGAGGGGGACGGACACCGGGGAGCTGTTTTTT,TRBJ2-2,TRBV5-1,-,TRBD2
CASSTASPGANVLTF,TGTGCCAGCAGCACCGCTAGCCCTGGGGCCAACGTCCTGACTTTC,TRBJ2-6,TRBV7-2,-,-
CASSLRAGAYNEQFF,TGTGCCAGCAGCTTGAGGGCGGGAGCCTACAATGAGCAGTTCTTC,TRBJ2-1,TRBV5-4,-,TRBD2
CASSEQFYGYTF,TGTGCCAGCAGTGAACAGTTCTATGGCTACACCTTC,TRBJ1-2,TRBV2,-,-